The rows below give T cell receptor beta chains drawn from one sample of a study of cytomegalovirus exposure and HLA in healthy donors. TCRdb keeps only in-frame clones here, not all; method: immunoSEQ multiplex PCR. This sample yields about 280,000 clones, of which 85% to 90% are seen a single time; more than 2% belongs to the top ten. The specimen sequenced was PBMCs. The receptors shown here come from a woman aged 18 to 35 in good health and CMV-seronegative. Each CDR3 is given with its conserved first and last residue. Fields, in order: V gene, J gene, D gene, clone size, CDR3 DNA, CDR3 protein. A D gene is named only where the DNA matches it firmly. Clone size is shown for a subset of rows, as once, few, many or a class of expanded clone.

>TRBV6-5|TRBJ2-1|TRBD1|NA
TGTGCCAGCACGCTCGGCAGGACAGGGGGAAATGAGCAGTTCTTC
CASTLGRTGGNEQFF
>TRBV7-7|TRBJ2-1|TRBD2|NA
TGTGCCAGCAGCTTAGGGACTAGCGGCGCCTACAATGAGCAGTTCTTC
CASSLGTSGAYNEQFF
>TRBV10-3|TRBJ1-2|TRBD1|NA
TGTGCCATCAGGACAGACAGGGGGCGTTTGGGGGGCTACACCTTC
CAIRTDRGRLGGYTF
>TRBV10-1|TRBJ1-4|TRBD1|few
TGCGCCAGCCAGGGGGCATCTGATGAAAAACTGTTTTTT
CASQGASDEKLFF
>TRBV18|TRBJ2-2|NA|NA
TGTGCCAGCTCACCACAACAGGCATCGACCGGGGAGCTGTTTTTT
CASSPQQASTGELFF
>TRBV6-5|TRBJ1-2|TRBD1|NA
TGTGCCAGCAGTTCAACCCCCGGGACAGGGCTCTATGGCTACACCTTC
CASSSTPGTGLYGYTF
>TRBV11-1|TRBJ2-3|NA|NA
TGTGCCAGCAGCTTAGAGGCGGGGCCCACAGATACGCAGTATTTT
CASSLEAGPTDTQYF
>TRBV7-9|TRBJ2-7|TRBD1|NA
TGTGCCAGCAGCTTAGCCGGGACAGGGGACGAGCAGTACTTC
CASSLAGTGDEQYF
>TRBV5-1|TRBJ2-7|NA|NA
TGCGCCAGCAGCTTGGGAGACACGTATTACGAGCAGTACTTC
CASSLGDTYYEQYF
>TRBV2|TRBJ1-2|NA|NA
TGTGCCAGCAGTGGTCGGACACTGTCGACTAACTATGGCTACACCTTC
CASSGRTLSTNYGYTF
>TRBV7-9|TRBJ1-5|NA|NA
TGTTCCAGCAGCTTAGGCCAGGGAATTCAGCCCCAGCATTTT
CSSSLGQGIQPQHF
>TRBV27|TRBJ1-1|NA|NA
TGTGCCAGCAGTTTAAGCGGGGCGCGTACTGAAGCTTTCTTT
CASSLSGARTEAFF
>TRBV29-1|TRBJ1-2|TRBD1|NA
TGCAGCGTCGGGGACAGGGGGTATGGCTACACCTTC
CSVGDRGYGYTF
>TRBV7-2|TRBJ2-1|NA|NA
TGTGCCAGCAGCTTTACTAGCAGCTCCTACAATGAGCAGTTCTTC
CASSFTSSSYNEQFF
>TRBV30|TRBJ2-7|TRBD2|NA
TGTGCCTGCCAAGCGGGGGACCCTCGCGAGCAGTACTTC
CACQAGDPREQYF
>TRBV9|TRBJ2-5|NA|few
TGTGCCAGCAGCGTAGCTACGAGGACACCGGAAGAGACCCAGTACTTC
CASSVATRTPEETQYF
>TRBV27|TRBJ2-1|TRBD2|NA
TGTGCCAGCAGTTTAAGGAGCGGGGGTAACAATGAGCAGTTCTTC
CASSLRSGGNNEQFF
>TRBV2|TRBJ1-4|NA|once
TGTGCCAGCAGTGACCGCGGGTTAGCTAATGAAAAACTGTTTTTT
CASSDRGLANEKLFF
>TRBV6-5|TRBJ2-7|TRBD1|NA
TGTGCCAGCAGTCCCGGACAGGGGGAGTCCTACGAGCAGTACTTC
CASSPGQGESYEQYF
>TRBV5-1|TRBJ1-2|TRBD1|NA
TGCGCCAGCAGCTTGGCAGTAGGGACAGGCTATGGCTACACCTTC
CASSLAVGTGYGYTF
>TRBV19|TRBJ1-1|TRBD1|NA
TGTGCCAGTAGTCCTTGGACAGGATCGTTGACTGAAGCTTTCTTT
CASSPWTGSLTEAFF
>TRBV6-5|TRBJ1-2|NA|NA
TGTGCCAGCAGTTACTTGCGGGGGGGCGGAGTTGGCTACACCTTC
CASSYLRGGGVGYTF
>TRBV7-9|TRBJ1-5|NA|NA
TGTTCCAGCAGCCACACCGGGAGTAATCAGCCCCAGCATTTT
CSSSHTGSNQPQHF
>TRBV5-8|TRBJ2-2|NA|NA
TGTGCCAGCAGCTTGAGGACAGTAGTGTCCGGGGAGCTGTTTTTT
CASSLRTVVSGELFF
>TRBV9|TRBJ2-5|NA|NA
TGTGCCAGCAGCGTAGCGTTTGAGGAGACCCAGTACTTC
CASSVAFEETQYF
>TRBV29-1|TRBJ2-5|TRBD2|NA
TGCAGCGCCGACCTTAAGATCACTAGCGGGGAGGAGACCCAGTACTTC
CSADLKITSGEETQYF
>TRBV30|TRBJ1-3|NA|NA
TGTGCCTGGAGTGGGACAGATCGAAACACCATATATTTT
CAWSGTDRNTIYF
>TRBV7-9|TRBJ1-4|NA|NA
TGTGCCAGCAGCCTGGAGGGACGGTTGGATGAAAAACTGTTTTTT
CASSLEGRLDEKLFF
>TRBV6-1|TRBJ1-6|NA|NA
TGTGCCAGCAGTGAATACGGGAGCTCCTATAATTCACCCCTCCACTTT
CASSEYGSSYNSPLHF
>TRBV30|TRBJ2-7|TRBD1|NA
TGTGCCTGGAGTCTACAGGGGAGCGAGCAGTACTTC
CAWSLQGSEQYF
>TRBV5-8|TRBJ2-7|NA|once
TGTGCCAGCAGCTTGGCGGGGTATCGGTCCTACGAGCAGTACTTC
CASSLAGYRSYEQYF
>TRBV2|TRBJ1-3|NA|NA
TGTGCCAGCAGTGAACAGGGAAACTCTGGAAACACCATATATTTT
CASSEQGNSGNTIYF
>TRBV9|TRBJ1-1|NA|NA
TGTGCCAGCAGCGGTGGCGGCATGAACACTGAAGCTTTCTTT
CASSGGGMNTEAFF
>TRBV4-1|TRBJ1-6|NA|NA
TGCGCCAGCAGCCAAGATACCAAAGGGGCTTTAAGGCGTTCACCCCTCCACTTT
CASSQDTKGALRRSPLHF
>TRBV27|TRBJ2-1|NA|NA
TGTGCCAGCAGTCCGAAACCTTCGAGCTCCTACAATGAGCAGTTCTTC
CASSPKPSSSYNEQFF
>TRBV6-1|TRBJ2-5|TRBD1|NA
TGTGCCAGCAGGTCCGGGACAGGGGAAGAGACCCAGTACTTC
CASRSGTGEETQYF
>TRBV5-1|TRBJ2-7|TRBD2|once
TGCGCCAGCAGCTTAGGGACTACCTACGAGCAGTACTTC
CASSLGTTYEQYF
>TRBV7-9|TRBJ1-2|TRBD1|NA
TGTGCCAGCAGCTTAGGTGTCACAGGGGCTTACAAGGGCTACACCTTC
CASSLGVTGAYKGYTF
>TRBV18|TRBJ2-1|TRBD2|NA
TGTGCCAGCTCACCTCCTTTTAGCGGGGGGGCGCGGAGGGAGCAGTTCTTC
CASSPPFSGGARREQFF
>TRBV5-4|TRBJ2-7|TRBD1|NA
TGTGCCAGCAGCCGAGACAGGGGGTCCTACGAGCAGTACTTC
CASSRDRGSYEQYF
>TRBV2|TRBJ1-2|TRBD1|once
TGTGCCAGCAGTGAGACTGGACAGGGGAAGATAGGTTACACCTTC
CASSETGQGKIGYTF
>TRBV27|TRBJ2-6|TRBD1|NA
TGTGCCAGCAGACTAACAGGGGGGCGCGCTGGGGCCAACGTCCTGACTTTC
CASRLTGGRAGANVLTF
>TRBV25-1|TRBJ1-6|NA|NA
TGTGCCAGCACTTCGATGAGCTCCTATAATTCGCCCCTCCACTTT
CASTSMSSYNSPLHF
>TRBV10-3|TRBJ2-7|TRBD1|NA
TGTGCCATCGGAAGAACAGGGGGCGAACCTTACGAGCAGTACTTC
CAIGRTGGEPYEQYF
>TRBV15|TRBJ1-2|NA|NA
TGTGCCACCAGCAGAACGCGGGATCTTAACTATGGCTACACCTTC
CATSRTRDLNYGYTF